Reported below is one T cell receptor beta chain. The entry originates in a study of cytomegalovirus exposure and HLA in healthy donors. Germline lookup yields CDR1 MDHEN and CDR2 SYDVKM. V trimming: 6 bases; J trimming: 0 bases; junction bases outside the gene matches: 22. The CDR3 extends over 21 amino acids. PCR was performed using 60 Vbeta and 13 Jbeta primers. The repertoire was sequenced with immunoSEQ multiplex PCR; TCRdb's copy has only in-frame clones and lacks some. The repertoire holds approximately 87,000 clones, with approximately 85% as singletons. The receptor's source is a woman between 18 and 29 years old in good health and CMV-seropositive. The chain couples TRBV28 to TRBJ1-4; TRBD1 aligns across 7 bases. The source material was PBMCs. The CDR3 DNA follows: TGTGCCAGCAGGATAAGGGGGTACTGGGACAGAAGAAAATCAACTAATGAAAAACTGTTTTTT. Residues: CASRIRGYWDRRKSTNEKLFF. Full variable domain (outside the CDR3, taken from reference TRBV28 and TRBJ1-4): DVKVTQSSRYLVKRTGEKVFLECVQDMDHENMFWYRQDPGLGLRLIYFSYDVKMKEKGDIPEGYSVSREKKERFSLILESASTNQTSMYLCASRIRGYWDRRKSTNEKLFFGSGTQLSVL.